This entry lists 9 T cell receptor beta chains sequenced from one sample in a study of CD8 T cells in ankylosing spondylitis. From the 5' RACE reads, TCRdb called clonotypes with MiXCR, one entry per CDR3 protein. Of 230,000 or so distinct CDR3 sequences in the sample, about a sixth were seen once. The sequenced material came from blood, either unsorted or a sorted T cell fraction (not recorded which). Receptors originate from a male donor with ankylosing spondylitis or in good health (not recorded which).

The rearrangement joins TRBV7-2 to TRBJ2-1; D may be TRBD1 (6 bases). Germline loops: CDR1 SGHTA, CDR2 FQGNSA. Between the trimmed V and J ends, which lost 7 bases and 4 bases, there was a span of 8 bases. This CDR3 has 12 amino acids. CDR3 loop: CASKGGYNEQFF. The CDR3 coding sequence is TGTGCCAGCAAAGGGGGATACAATGAGCAGTTCTTC.

In its sample, this clonotype was seen many times. The chain carries TRBV12-3 or TRBV12-4 and TRBJ1-1; a possible D gene is TRBD1 (5 bases). This CDR3 spans 15 amino acids. Trimming left V 1 base short and J 5 bases short, with 14 bases between. This CDR3 reads CASSLGLGRRTEAFF. Here the CDR3 DNA reads TGTGCCAGCAGTTTAGGTTTGGGGCGAAGAACTGAAGCTTTCTTT.

V gene TRBV4-1 combines with J gene TRBJ2-5; tentatively, D is TRBD2 (6 bases). In germline, CDR1 is MGHRA, CDR2 YSYEKL. V gave up 5 bases and J gave up 0 bases, with 19 bases separating them. The CDR3 sequence is 17 residues long. The CDR3, as DNA: TGCGCCAGCAGCGACACTAACTCGGGACTTGACCAAGAGACCCAGTACTTC. This translates into CASSDTNSGLDQETQYF.

In this sample, this clonotype turned up many times. The chain recombines TRBV7-2 with TRBJ2-7, with TRBD2 identical over 9 bases. Germline values: CDR1 SGHTA, CDR2 FQGNSA. The CDR3 runs 14 residues. J gave up 3 bases and V 3 bases, and 3 bases lay outside the gene matches. The CDR3, as DNA: TGTGCCAGCAGCTTTGGACTAGCGTACTACGAGCAGTACTTC. Residues: CASSFGLAYYEQYF. Full variable domain (missing parts from reference TRBV7-2 and TRBJ2-7): GAGVSQSPSNKVTEKGKDVELRCDPISGHTALYWYRQSLGQGLEFLIYFQGNSAPDKSGLPSDRFSAERTGGSVSTLTIQRTQQEDSAVYLCASSFGLAYYEQYFGPGTRLTVT.

In this sample, this clonotype turned up many times. The chain joins TRBV9 to TRBJ2-7; D may correspond to TRBD1 or TRBD2 (5 bases each). The CDR3 length is 14 residues. CDR1 and CDR2 (germline): SGDLS, YYNGEE. The V gene lost 0 bases and the J gene lost 6 bases, with 13 bases spanning the gap. As DNA, the CDR3 is TGTGCCAGCAGCGTAGGAGGGGTCTTCGGCGAGCAGTACTTC. Amino acids: CASSVGGVFGEQYF.

The chain recombines TRBV12-3 or TRBV12-4 with TRBJ2-7, with D unclear. The CDR3 is made up of 13 amino acids. The germline V and J ends were trimmed by 5 bases and 2 bases, with 10 bases remaining between them. The CDR3 spells CASSAGRTYEQYF. For the CDR3, the DNA is TGTGCCAGCAGTGCCGGTCGGACCTACGAGCAGTACTTC.

At least ten counts were recorded for this clonotype. The V and J genes are TRBV7-9 and TRBJ2-3; D not certain. V was shortened by 2 bases and J by 0 bases, with 9 bases between the two germline ends. This CDR3 comprises 15 residues. Germline assignment: CDR1 SEHNR and CDR2 FQNEAQ (reference sequence). The CDR3 protein is CASSLSPRSTDTQYF. The CDR3 DNA reads as TGTGCCAGCAGCTTAAGTCCCCGGAGCACAGATACGCAGTATTTT.

The V and J genes are TRBV19 and TRBJ2-1; TRBD2 aligns across 12 bases. The CDR3 runs 18 residues. Per the germline V gene, CDR1 is LNHDA and CDR2 is SQIVND (reference sequence). J gave up 0 bases and V 6 bases, and 9 bases lay outside the gene matches. CDR3 sequence (DNA): TGTGCCAGTAGCCCCGGGCTAGCGGGAGGGCCCTCCTACAATGAGCAGTTCTTC. Protein product: CASSPGLAGGPSYNEQFF.

This clonotype has just one count. The rearrangement links TRBV12-5 to TRBJ2-3; TRBD1 aligns across 9 bases. V lost 6 bases to trimming and J lost 3 bases; unmatched junction nucleotides: 7. The CDR3 consists of 15 residues. Per germline, CDR1 LGHNT and CDR2 FRNRAP. The CDR3: CASGRDRDPTDTQYF. DNA for the CDR3: TGTGCTAGTGGGCGGGACAGGGATCCAACAGATACGCAGTATTTT.